The 27 T cell receptor beta chains below all came from one sample that was sequenced in a study of OX40 agonist ivuxolimab in advanced cancers. Only in-frame clones appear in the TCRdb table, and some are missing; sequencing was by immunoSEQ multiplex PCR. The sample holds 130,000 or so clones, about 93% seen once. This material consisted of CD4+ or CD8+ T cells sorted from blood, taken in a trial of the OX40 agonist ivuxolimab. Source of these receptors: an adult with an advanced solid tumor such as melanoma, head and neck, liver or kidney cancer.

The V and J genes are TRBV12-5 and TRBJ2-2; a possible D gene is TRBD1 (5 bases). Germline values: CDR1 LGHNT, CDR2 FRNRAP. V was trimmed by 7 bases and J by 3 bases, leaving 15 bases between them. CDR3 size: 15 residues. CDR3 bases: TGTGCTAGTGCCAAAAGGCAGGGATACACCGGGGAGCTGTTTTTT. Translation gives CASAKRQGYTGELFF.

This clone was recorded a few times. This rearrangement joins TRBV27 to TRBJ1-2, with D tentatively TRBD1 (6 bases). CDR1 and CDR2 from the germline V gene are MNHEY and SMNVEV (reference sequence). Trimming left V 6 bases short and J 6 bases short, with 20 bases between. CDR3 size: 15 residues. As DNA, the CDR3 is TGTGCCAGCAGCCCCTTGCTAACAGGGCTGCATGGCTACACCTTC. Its protein is CASSPLLTGLHGYTF.

The chain joins TRBV5-1 to TRBJ1-2, with 9 bases lining up with TRBD1. V shed 2 bases, J shed 4 bases, and the junction held 6 bases outside the gene matches. Germline assignment: CDR1 SGHRS and CDR2 YFSETQ. This CDR3 contains 15 residues. In DNA, the CDR3 is TGCGCCAGCAGCTTAACAGGGGGCCCCCTCTATGGCTACACCTTC. It yields the protein CASSLTGGPLYGYTF.

This chain joins TRBV7-2 and TRBJ1-1, with 8 bases aligning to TRBD1. Germline assignment: CDR1 SGHTA and CDR2 FQGNSA. V was pared by 6 bases and J by 4 bases, with 10 bases of the junction left unmatched. The CDR3 covers 15 residues. The CDR3 loop reads CASSSTGTGLTEAFF. The CDR3 DNA follows: TGTGCCAGCAGTTCCACCGGGACAGGCCTCACTGAAGCTTTCTTT. The entire variable domain, with the rest obtained from reference TRBV7-2 and TRBJ1-1, is as follows: GAGVSQSPSNKVTEKGKDVELRCDPISGHTALYWYRQSLGQGLEFLIYFQGNSAPDKSGLPSDRFSAERTGGSVSTLTIQRTQQEDSAVYLCASSSTGTGLTEAFFGQGTRLTVV.

The J gene is TRBJ2-3, the V gene TRBV28; D gene unclear. The germline V and J ends were trimmed by 3 bases and 2 bases, with 9 bases remaining between them. The germline V gene has CDR1 MDHEN and CDR2 SYDVKM. This CDR3 is 14 amino acids long. The CDR3 is CASSFNQDTDTQYF. The CDR3 bases are TGTGCCAGCAGTTTCAATCAAGACACAGATACGCAGTATTTT.

In its sample, this clone was seen a few times. The genes are TRBV27 and TRBJ2-7, with D perhaps matching TRBD1 (6 bases). CDR3 length: 13 amino acids. Germline V gives CDR1 MNHEY, CDR2 SMNVEV (reference sequence). V was cut by 9 bases and J by 2 bases, with 14 bases left in between. The CDR3 loop reads CASLTGLPYEQYF. The CDR3 region has the DNA TGTGCCAGTTTGACAGGCCTTCCCTACGAGCAGTACTTC.

The chain combines TRBV5-6 with TRBJ2-7, with TRBD2 as a possible D gene (6 bases). CDR1 and CDR2 (germline): SGHDT, YYEEEE. V lost 4 bases to trimming and J lost 2 bases, with 16 bases between them. The CDR3 runs to 15 residues. CDR3 loop: CASSPTSPTTYEQYF. The CDR3 nucleotides read TGTGCCAGCAGCCCCACTAGCCCGACAACCTACGAGCAGTACTTC.

V gene TRBV11-2 combines with J gene TRBJ1-5; D remains unclear. This CDR3 has 13 amino acids. The germline V gene has CDR1 SGHAT and CDR2 FQNNGV. Trimming stripped 4 bases from V and 3 bases from J, with 7 bases between. The CDR3 protein is CASSSALNQPQHF. As DNA, the CDR3 is TGTGCCAGCAGCTCGGCTCTCAATCAGCCCCAGCATTTT.

The chain recombines TRBV9 with TRBJ2-1, with 11 positions matching TRBD2. Unmatched junction bases numbered 3, after V lost 1 base and J lost 3 bases. CDR3 length: 16 amino acids. Germline lookup yields CDR1 SGDLS and CDR2 YYNGEE. CDR3 residues: CASSVRGTSGYNEQFF. CDR3 nucleotide sequence: TGTGCCAGCAGCGTACGTGGGACTAGCGGCTACAATGAGCAGTTCTTC. The entire variable domain, with the rest obtained from reference TRBV9 and TRBJ2-1, is as follows: DSGVTQTPKHLITATGQRVTLRCSPRSGDLSVYWYQQSLDQGLQFLIQYYNGEERAKGNILERFSAQQFPDLHSELNLSSLELGDSALYFCASSVRGTSGYNEQFFGPGTRLTVL.

The chain combines TRBV27 with TRBJ2-1; D possibly corresponds to TRBD2 (6 bases). V dropped 5 bases and J dropped 15 bases, with 20 bases sitting between them. This CDR3 has 13 residues. CDR1 is MNHEY, CDR2 SMNVEV, per germline (reference sequence). CDR3 in DNA: TGTGCCAGCAGTCCCCAAGTGGCGGGATGGCTGTTCTTC. Its translation: CASSPQVAGWLFF.

The chain couples TRBV6-1 to TRBJ1-2; 10 nucleotides align to TRBD1. Germline V gene lookup returns CDR1 MNHNS and CDR2 SASEGT. The CDR3 is 17 residues long. Losses at the gene ends were 0 bases for V and 0 bases for J; bases not matched to a gene: 4. This CDR3 reads CASSEAGGTGANYGYTF. DNA of the CDR3: TGTGCCAGCAGTGAAGCGGGGGGGACAGGGGCTAACTATGGCTACACCTTC.

DNA of the CDR3: TGTGCCAGCAGTCTCTCTCGCCTGACAGGGAACGAGCAGTACTTC. Amino acid sequence: CASSLSRLTGNEQYF. V and J are TRBV27 and TRBJ2-7; 7 positions agree with TRBD1. The ends lost 5 bases at V and 5 bases at J; junction bases unmatched: 12. This CDR3 is 15 amino acids long. Germline loops: CDR1 MNHEY, CDR2 SMNVEV (reference sequence).

The chain employs TRBV5-1 and TRBJ1-2, with 8 nucleotides matching TRBD1. The CDR3 is made up of 16 amino acids. CDR1 and CDR2 (germline): SGHRS, YFSETQ. V shed 2 bases and J 4 bases; nucleotides not matched to a gene: 10. The CDR3 protein is CASSFYSAGQVYGYTF. The CDR3 DNA follows: TGCGCCAGCAGCTTCTATAGCGCGGGACAGGTCTATGGCTACACCTTC.

J is TRBJ2-7 and V is TRBV11-2; 8 bases are shared with TRBD1. The germline CDR1 and CDR2 sequences are SGHAT and FQNNGV. This CDR3 has 13 amino acids. V trimming: 3 bases; J trimming: 5 bases; junction bases outside the gene matches: 3. CDR3 amino acids: CASSLDRDNEQYF. The CDR3 coding sequence is TGTGCCAGCAGCTTGGACAGGGACAACGAGCAGTACTTC.

The V and J genes are TRBV28 and TRBJ1-5, with 12 bases that match TRBD1. The CDR3 spans 15 residues. CDR1 is MDHEN, CDR2 SYDVKM, per germline. Trimming at V came to 6 bases and at J to 7 bases, leaving 7 bases not matched to a gene. The CDR3 protein is CASRGQGAEGQPQHF. CDR3 DNA: TGTGCCAGCAGGGGACAGGGGGCGGAGGGACAGCCCCAGCATTTT.

This chain connects TRBV7-6 to TRBJ2-5, with 7 bases that match TRBD2. Trimming took 5 bases from V and 2 from J; bases not matched to a gene: 11. Germline loops: CDR1 SGHVS, CDR2 FNYEAQ. This CDR3 contains 16 residues. The CDR3 reads CASSPSRTGGQETQYF. The CDR3 DNA reads TGTGCCAGCAGCCCCAGTAGGACGGGGGGACAAGAGACCCAGTACTTC.

This clone has a single count. The V and J genes are TRBV29-1 and TRBJ2-3; 7 bases map to TRBD1. CDR1 is SQVTM, CDR2 ANQGSEA, per germline. There are 14 residues in the CDR3. Unmatched junction bases numbered 8, after V lost 4 bases and J lost 4 bases. This CDR3 reads CSVGGTARADTQYF. The CDR3 nucleotides read TGCAGCGTTGGGGGGACAGCGAGGGCAGATACGCAGTATTTT.

The chain joins TRBV28 to TRBJ1-3; D is unclear. V was trimmed by 2 bases and J by 0 bases, leaving 8 bases between them. From germline, CDR1 is MDHEN and CDR2 SYDVKM. The CDR3 totals 15 residues. CDR3 in amino acids: CASSLEPGSGNTIYF. In DNA, the CDR3 is TGTGCCAGCAGTTTAGAGCCCGGCTCTGGAAACACCATATATTTT.

The CDR3 reads CASSNGPGQGAFQQYF. The CDR3 nucleotides are TGTGCCAGCAGCAACGGACCGGGACAGGGGGCATTCCAGCAGTACTTC. V usage is TRBV21-1 and J usage is TRBJ2-7; the D call TRBD1 from the table was never checked on the DNA. TRBV21-1 is noted as a pseudogene. The CDR3 runs to 16 residues.

V usage is TRBV7-8 and J usage is TRBJ1-5, with 12 positions matching TRBD1. Germline loops: CDR1 SGHVS, CDR2 FQNEAQ. V gave up 5 bases and J gave up 1 base; unmatched junction bases: 12. There are 19 residues in the CDR3. As DNA, the CDR3 is TGTGCCAGCAGCCGCCTCCGGGACAGGGGGCTTAGGAGCAATCAGCCCCAGCATTTT. Translation gives CASSRLRDRGLRSNQPQHF.

This clone was seen a single time. V usage is TRBV10-3 and J usage is TRBJ2-7, with D uncertain. Germline V gene sequence: CDR1 ENHRY, CDR2 SYGVKD. Trimming pared 7 bases from V and 1 base from J, leaving 11 bases between. This CDR3 is built from 13 residues. The chain's CDR3 is CAITDRSSYEQYF. CDR3 bases: TGTGCCATCACCGACCGTTCTTCCTACGAGCAGTACTTC.

V gene TRBV7-2 combines with J gene TRBJ1-1; D is possibly TRBD1 (5 bases). V lost 5 bases, J lost 4 bases, and 14 bases lay in between. The CDR3 covers 14 residues. In germline, CDR1 is SGHTA, CDR2 FQGNSA. The CDR3 sequence: CASSLGGGSTEAFF. CDR3 coding DNA: TGTGCCAGCAGCCTTGGTGGGGGTTCCACTGAAGCTTTCTTT.

This chain connects TRBV5-1 to TRBJ2-3; D is undetermined. Trimming took off 4 bases at V and 0 bases at J, with 3 bases between the two ends. Germline V CDR1 and CDR2: SGHRS, YFSETQ. This CDR3 comprises 12 residues. This CDR3 is CASSGSTDTQYF. The CDR3 coding sequence is TGCGCCAGCAGCGGAAGCACAGATACGCAGTATTTT. Using reference TRBV5-1 and TRBJ2-3 for the parts outside the CDR3, the full variable domain is KAGVTQTPRYLIKTRGQQVTLSCSPISGHRSVSWYQQTPGQGLQFLFEYFSETQRNKGNFPGRFSGRQFSNSRSEMNVSTLELGDSALYLCASSGSTDTQYFGPGTRLTVL.

The genes are TRBV19 and TRBJ1-5, with D uncertain. The CDR3 is 17 residues long. The germline gives CDR1 LNHDA, CDR2 SQIVND (reference sequence). Trimming removed 1 base from V and 7 bases from J, with 20 bases in between. CDR3 sequence reads: CASSIVQTIRGRQPQHF. The CDR3 DNA is TGTGCCAGTAGTATAGTCCAGACGATAAGAGGTAGACAGCCCCAGCATTTT.

The chain carries TRBV6-5 and TRBJ1-1; 8 positions match TRBD1. CDR1 is MNHEY, CDR2 SVGAGI, per germline. The V and J ends lost 2 bases and 2 bases, in that order; junction bases with no gene match: 4. This CDR3 has 15 amino acids. The CDR3 spells CASSYKTGDNTEAFF. DNA for the CDR3: TGTGCCAGCAGTTACAAGACAGGGGACAACACTGAAGCTTTCTTT.

This rearrangement joins TRBV21-1 to TRBJ1-1; the table names TRBD1, a call not compared with the DNA. TRBV21-1 is a pseudogene segment. This CDR3 has 12 amino acids. CDR3 nucleotides: TGTGCCAGCAGCAAGGGACAGGACGAAGCTTTCTTT. It encodes CASSKGQDEAFF.

The chain joins TRBV4-2 to TRBJ1-1; 7 nucleotides match TRBD1. J was trimmed by 1 base and V by 3 bases; bases with no gene match: 5. Germline V gene lookup returns CDR1 LGHNA and CDR2 YNFKEQ. The length of the CDR3 is 15 residues. In DNA form, the CDR3 reads TGTGCCAGCAGCCAGTCGACAGGGAGGAACACTGAAGCTTTCTTT. This translates into CASSQSTGRNTEAFF.